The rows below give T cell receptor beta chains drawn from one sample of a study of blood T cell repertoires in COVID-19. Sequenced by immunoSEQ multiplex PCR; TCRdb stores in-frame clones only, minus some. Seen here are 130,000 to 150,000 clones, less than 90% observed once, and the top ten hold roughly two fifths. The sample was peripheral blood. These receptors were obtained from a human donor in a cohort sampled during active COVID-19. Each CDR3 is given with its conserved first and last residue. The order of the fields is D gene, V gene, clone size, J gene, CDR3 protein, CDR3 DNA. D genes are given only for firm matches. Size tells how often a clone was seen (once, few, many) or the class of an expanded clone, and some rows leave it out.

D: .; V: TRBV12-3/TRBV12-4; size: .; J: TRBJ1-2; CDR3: CASSLGSFGYTF; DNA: TGTGCCAGCAGTTTGGGCTCATTTGGCTACACCTTC
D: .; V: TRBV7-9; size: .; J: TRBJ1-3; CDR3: CASSRQYASAGNTIYF; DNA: TGTGCCAGCAGCCGACAGTACGCGAGTGCTGGAAACACCATATATTTT
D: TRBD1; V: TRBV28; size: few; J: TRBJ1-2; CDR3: CASSPGQPGPGYTF; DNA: TGTGCCAGCAGTCCGGGACAGCCCGGTCCTGGCTACACCTTC
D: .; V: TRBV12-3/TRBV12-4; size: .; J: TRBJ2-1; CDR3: CASSSLDSNEQFF; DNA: TGTGCCAGCAGTTCCCTAGATTCCAATGAGCAGTTCTTC
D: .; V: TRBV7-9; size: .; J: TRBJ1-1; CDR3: CASSPRGVAGFLNTEAFF; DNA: TGTGCCAGCAGCCCCCGAGGGGTGGCGGGGTTCCTGAACACTGAAGCTTTCTTT
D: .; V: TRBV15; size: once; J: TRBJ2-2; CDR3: CATRGGTGDTGELFF; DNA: TGTGCCACCAGGGGGGGTACAGGGGACACCGGGGAGCTGTTTTTT
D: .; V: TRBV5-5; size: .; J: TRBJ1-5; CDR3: CASSLVRDQPQHF; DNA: TGTGCCAGCAGCTTGGTCAGGGATCAGCCCCAGCATTTT
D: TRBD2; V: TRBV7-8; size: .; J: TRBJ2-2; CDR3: CASSAQRGSTGELFF; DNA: TGTGCCAGCAGCGCCCAGCGGGGGAGTACCGGGGAGCTGTTTTTT
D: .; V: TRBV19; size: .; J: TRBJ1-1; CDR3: CASSMGGLGTEAFF; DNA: TGTGCCAGTAGTATGGGAGGGCTGGGCACTGAAGCTTTCTTT
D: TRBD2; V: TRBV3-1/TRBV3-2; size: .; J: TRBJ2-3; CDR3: CASSQDLERGGRGDTQYF; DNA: TGTGCCAGCAGCCAAGATCTGGAGCGGGGGGGCCGGGGAGATACGCAGTATTTT
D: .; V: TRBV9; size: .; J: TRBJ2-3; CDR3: CASSVALNPTDTQYF; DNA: TGTGCCAGCAGCGTAGCACTAAATCCCACAGATACGCAGTATTTT
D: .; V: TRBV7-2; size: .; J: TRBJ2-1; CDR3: CASSPTYYNEQFF; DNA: TGTGCCAGCAGCCCCACCTACTACAATGAGCAGTTCTTC
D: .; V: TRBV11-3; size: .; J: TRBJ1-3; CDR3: CASSLDPANPGNTIYF; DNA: TGTGCCAGCAGCTTAGATCCCGCGAACCCTGGAAACACCATATATTTT
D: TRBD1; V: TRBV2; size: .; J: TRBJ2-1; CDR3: CASSGGQGAYNEQFF; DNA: TGTGCCAGCAGTGGGGGGCAGGGGGCGTACAATGAGCAGTTCTTC
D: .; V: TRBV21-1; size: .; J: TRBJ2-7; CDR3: CASSKALWGHEQYF; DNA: TGTGCCAGCAGCAAAGCGCTTTGGGGCCACGAGCAGTACTTC
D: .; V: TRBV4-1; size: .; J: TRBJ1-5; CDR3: CASSQEVRPSGNQPQHF; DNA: TGCGCCAGCAGCCAAGAAGTCAGGCCGTCTGGCAATCAGCCCCAGCATTTT
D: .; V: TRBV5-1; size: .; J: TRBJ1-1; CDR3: CASKAGVLGTEAFF; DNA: TGCGCCAGCAAGGCGGGGGTGTTGGGCACTGAAGCTTTCTTT
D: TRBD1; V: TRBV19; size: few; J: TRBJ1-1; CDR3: CASSSGQAVNTEAFF; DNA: TGTGCCAGTAGTAGCGGACAGGCCGTGAACACTGAAGCTTTCTTT
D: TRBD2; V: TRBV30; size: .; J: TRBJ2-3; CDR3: CAWSRGVSGDTQYF; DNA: TGTGCCTGGAGCCGGGGGGTCTCTGGAGATACGCAGTATTTT
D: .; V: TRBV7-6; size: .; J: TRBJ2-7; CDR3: CASSLRRGFTDEQYF; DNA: TGTGCCAGCAGTCTTCGGCGTGGGTTTACAGACGAGCAGTACTTC
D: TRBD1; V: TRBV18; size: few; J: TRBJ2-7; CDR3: CASSLGQGNYEQYF; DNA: TGTGCCAGCTCTCTCGGACAGGGGAACTACGAGCAGTACTTC
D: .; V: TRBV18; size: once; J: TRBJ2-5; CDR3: CASSPGQQSSETQYF; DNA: TGTGCCAGCTCACCTGGACAGCAAAGTAGCGAGACCCAGTACTTC
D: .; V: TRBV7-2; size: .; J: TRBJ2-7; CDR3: CASSLRGIGEQYF; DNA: TGTGCCAGCAGCTTGCGGGGAATCGGCGAGCAGTACTTC
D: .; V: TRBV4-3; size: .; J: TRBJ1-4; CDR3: CASSQEWGQLTNEKLFF; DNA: TGCGCCAGCAGCCAAGAGTGGGGGCAGCTGACTAATGAAAAACTGTTTTTT
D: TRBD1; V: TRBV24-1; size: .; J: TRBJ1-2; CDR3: CATSATDRGVGYGYTF; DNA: TGTGCCACCAGTGCCACCGACAGGGGTGTGGGCTATGGCTACACCTTC
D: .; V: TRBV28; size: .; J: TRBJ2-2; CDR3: CASSFQPVRGRGNTGELFF; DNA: TGTGCCAGCAGTTTCCAGCCTGTCCGGGGCAGGGGAAACACCGGGGAGCTGTTTTTT
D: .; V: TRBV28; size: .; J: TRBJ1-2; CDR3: CASSPTRNYGYTF; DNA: TGTGCCAGCAGCCCGACAAGGAACTATGGCTACACCTTC
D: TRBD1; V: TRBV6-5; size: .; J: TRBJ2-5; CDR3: CASTWDRGPQETQYF; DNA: TGTGCCAGCACCTGGGACAGGGGGCCCCAAGAGACCCAGTACTTC
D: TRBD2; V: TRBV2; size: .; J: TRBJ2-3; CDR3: CASSWAGGSQGLGDTQYF; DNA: TGTGCCAGCAGTTGGGCGGGGGGCAGTCAGGGATTAGGAGATACGCAGTATTTT
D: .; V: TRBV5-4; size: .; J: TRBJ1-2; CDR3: CASSLGLWAEASYGYTF; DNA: TGTGCCAGCAGCTTGGGATTGTGGGCGGAGGCCAGCTATGGCTACACCTTC
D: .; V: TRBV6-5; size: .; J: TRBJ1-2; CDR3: CASMGGYGYTF; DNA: TGTGCCAGCATGGGAGGCTATGGCTACACCTTC